The source of this TCR beta chain is a study of identifying expanded T cells in peripheral blood. Findings of the study overall: Differentially abundant clones: approximately 1.3 between replicates, about 15 at roughly 13 days, 19 to 20 at four. Clone count variance between approximately 2-week samples rose with total template count.

In this sample, this clone turned up once. Its antigen is undetermined. During the collection period, no donor immune events like infections were recorded. Repertoires were generated with immunoSEQ multiplex PCR, while TCRdb's copy carries only in-frame clones and drops some. The table has roughly 120,000 clones, 88% seen once. The CDR3 length is 13 residues. The V gene's germline CDR1 is SQVTM and CDR2 ANQGSEA. V was cut by 3 bases and J by 6 bases, with 14 bases left in between. The receptor was derived from a person aged 18 to 75 in good health. Source material: blood. This chain uses TRBV29-1 with TRBJ1-1; D is uncertain. The CDR3 protein is CSVDGEQTSEAFF. The CDR3 DNA reads TGCAGCGTTGACGGAGAACAGACTTCTGAAGCTTTCTTT.